A single sample is the source of the 2 T cell receptor beta chains below, sequenced in a study of cytomegalovirus exposure and HLA in healthy donors. Generated by immunoSEQ multiplex PCR, the TCRdb table keeps only in-frame clones and is missing some. The table includes 120,000 to 150,000 clones, 70% to 90% detected once. Sequences were obtained from PBMCs. The receptors originated from a woman aged 25-40 years in good health and CMV-seronegative.

The chain carries TRBV10-1 and TRBJ1-6; TRBD1 aligns across 8 bases. Germline CDR1 reads WNHNN; CDR2 reads SYGVQD (reference sequence). CDR3 length equals 14 residues. Unmatched junction bases numbered 6, after V lost 5 bases and J lost 9 bases. The CDR3 here is CASSTTGVGSPLHF. The CDR3 DNA follows: TGCGCCAGCAGTACGACAGGGGTGGGTTCACCCCTCCACTTT.

The rearrangement uses TRBV29-1 and TRBJ2-5; perhaps TRBD1 as D (6 bases). The CDR3 totals 11 residues. Germline V gives CDR1 SQVTM, CDR2 ANQGSEA. The chain's CDR3 is CGGQLQETQYF. The CDR3 DNA is TGCGGAGGACAGCTCCAAGAGACCCAGTACTTC.